This T cell receptor beta chain was captured by sequencing in a study of OX40 agonist ivuxolimab in advanced cancers. Background on the study: Patients receiving dose escalation had hepatocellular carcinoma, melanoma, renal cell or head and neck cancer. Three patients got partial responses; one had hepatocellular carcinoma and two had cutaneous melanoma. Study-level points and caveats: Among the lowest peripheral clonal expansion occurred in 0.1-3.0 mg/kg partial responders.

Concerning this clone: Its antigen is still unknown.

Produced via immunoSEQ multiplex PCR; TCRdb's table is partial and in-frame only. The sample consists of some 66,000 clones, about 77% of them appearing once. Trimming removed 1 base from V and 3 bases from J, with 16 bases in between. In germline, CDR1 is SGHVS, CDR2 FQNEAQ. The CDR3 totals 16 residues. This sample comprised CD4+ or CD8+ T cells sorted from blood, obtained in a trial of the OX40 agonist ivuxolimab. This sequence joins TRBV7-8 and TRBJ2-7, with D possibly TRBD1 on 6 matching bases. The TCR sequence derives from an adult with an advanced solid tumor such as melanoma, head and neck, liver or kidney cancer. This chain's CDR3 is CASSLEGGGSGYEQYF. The CDR3 nucleotides read TGTGCCAGCAGCTTAGAGGGTGGGGGCAGTGGCTACGAGCAGTACTTC. The variable domain in full, with the rest retrieved from reference TRBV7-8 and TRBJ2-7, is GAGVSQSPRYKVAKRGQDVALRCDPISGHVSLFWYQQALGQGPEFLTYFQNEAQLDKSGLPSDRFFAERPEGSVSTLKIQRTQQEDSAVYLCASSLEGGGSGYEQYFGPGTRLTVT.